This is a list of T cell receptor beta chains from one sample in a study of T cells after yellow fever vaccination. TCRdb analysed the 5' RACE reads with MiXCR anew, one entry per CDR3 protein. The sample has some 340,000 distinct CDR3 sequences; around a tenth are singletons. The specimen was CD4+ T cells sorted from PBMCs, collected 45 days after the yellow fever booster vaccination. The receptors were gathered from a man aged 18 to 29 who received the YFV17D yellow fever vaccine. Both conserved end residues are part of each CDR3. A D gene is named only where the DNA matches it firmly. For some rows the clone size is stated as once, few or many, or as a class when expanded; others skip it.

clone_size,d_call,v_call,j_call,cdr3_aa,cdr3_nt
many,TRBD1,TRBV7-9,TRBJ1-1,CASSPRTGITEAFF,TGTGCCAGCAGCCCTAGGACAGGGATCACTGAAGCTTTCTTT
many,.,TRBV9,TRBJ2-1,CASSLTQYNEQFF,TGTGCCAGCAGCCTTACCCAATACAATGAGCAGTTCTTC
.,.,TRBV6-2/TRBV6-3,TRBJ1-2,CASSYQGYRTYGYTF,TGTGCCAGCAGTTACCAGGGTTATCGGACTTATGGCTACACCTTC
few,TRBD1,TRBV2,TRBJ2-2,CASGGQSTGELFF,TGTGCCAGCGGGGGACAGAGCACCGGGGAGCTGTTTTTT
few,.,TRBV6-5,TRBJ2-6,CASSEVVHAGANVLTF,TGTGCCAGCAGTGAGGTCGTCCACGCCGGGGCCAACGTCCTGACTTTC
many,.,TRBV12-3/TRBV12-4,TRBJ1-1,CASSLQGGTEAFF,TGTGCCAGCAGCTTACAGGGAGGAACTGAAGCTTTCTTT
.,.,TRBV6-6,TRBJ1-1,CASSTPDMGDTEAFF,TGTGCCAGCAGTACGCCAGACATGGGTGACACTGAAGCTTTCTTT
.,TRBD1,TRBV9,TRBJ2-2,CASSAGRQGARNTGELFF,TGTGCCAGCAGCGCGGGGCGACAGGGGGCTAGGAACACCGGGGAGCTGTTTTTT
.,TRBD1,TRBV7-9,TRBJ1-2,CASGQGADYGYTF,TGTGCCAGCGGACAGGGGGCCGACTATGGCTACACCTTC
many,.,TRBV20-1,TRBJ2-7,CSASTAGYSYEQYF,TGCAGTGCCTCCACCGCGGGATACTCCTACGAGCAGTACTTC
few,.,TRBV6-5,TRBJ2-5,CASSFRPLETQYF,TGTGCCAGCAGTTTTCGCCCGTTGGAGACCCAGTACTTC
few,.,TRBV29-1,TRBJ2-5,CSVTFTPGLQETQYF,TGCAGCGTCACTTTTACACCGGGTCTCCAAGAGACCCAGTACTTC
.,.,TRBV4-1,TRBJ2-2,CASSTLTANTGELFF,TGCGCCAGCAGCACCCTGACAGCGAACACCGGGGAGCTGTTTTTT
.,TRBD2,TRBV2,TRBJ2-5,CASSEGGSGGALGTQYF,TGTGCCAGCAGTGAAGGGGGGTCCGGGGGGGCCCTCGGGACCCAGTACTTC
.,.,TRBV7-4,TRBJ1-2,CASSLWGLGTHYGYTF,TGTGCCAGCAGCTTATGGGGGCTAGGGACCCATTATGGCTACACCTTC
.,TRBD1,TRBV6-5,TRBJ1-2,CASSYLSSGGYGYTF,TGTGCCAGCAGTTACCTTAGTTCAGGGGGCTACGGCTACACCTTC
few,TRBD2,TRBV29-1,TRBJ2-1,CSAIRDYYNEQFF,TGCAGCGCCATCCGGGACTACTACAATGAGCAGTTCTTC
.,.,TRBV3-1,TRBJ2-4,CASSRWDAKNIQYF,TGTGCCAGCAGCCGGTGGGACGCCAAAAACATTCAGTACTTC
.,.,TRBV5-1,TRBJ1-2,CASSLKEGNYGYTF,TGCGCCAGCAGCTTGAAGGAGGGAAACTATGGCTACACCTTC
many,.,TRBV4-3,TRBJ2-5,CASSQVGQGGETQYF,TGCGCCAGCAGCCAAGTTGGGCAGGGGGGAGAGACCCAGTACTTC
.,TRBD2,TRBV20-1,TRBJ2-1,CSARNPSGTSAHNEQFF,TGCAGTGCTAGAAACCCCTCCGGGACTAGTGCCCACAATGAGCAGTTCTTC
.,.,TRBV5-1,TRBJ2-3,CASSFVKEGDTQYF,TGCGCCAGCAGCTTCGTCAAGGAGGGGGATACGCAGTATTTT
few,.,TRBV9,TRBJ1-6,CASSVNSGVGSPLHF,TGTGCCAGCAGCGTAAATTCCGGGGTAGGATCACCCCTCCACTTT
.,.,TRBV5-1,TRBJ2-7,CASSWQGQQTYEQYF,TGCGCCAGCAGCTGGCAAGGACAGCAAACCTACGAGCAGTACTTC
.,TRBD1,TRBV4-3,TRBJ1-4,CASSQEGGLGTGNEKLFF,TGCGCCAGCAGCCAAGAAGGGGGGCTCGGGACAGGGAATGAAAAACTGTTTTTT
few,.,TRBV5-5,TRBJ1-2,CASSPTDPYGYTF,TGTGCCAGCAGCCCGACAGACCCCTATGGCTACACCTTC
.,.,TRBV2,TRBJ2-3,CASSDPGPYIDTQYF,TGTGCCAGCAGTGATCCGGGACCTTATATAGATACGCAGTATTTT
.,TRBD2,TRBV4-2,TRBJ2-3,CASSQPSGGASADTQYF,TGTGCCAGCAGCCAACCTAGCGGGGGGGCCAGCGCAGATACGCAGTATTTT
.,TRBD2,TRBV4-3,TRBJ2-2,CASSQVLAGASGELFF,TGCGCCAGCAGCCAAGTCCTAGCGGGGGCCTCCGGGGAGCTGTTTTTT
many,.,TRBV4-3,TRBJ2-5,CASSQEPVGETQYF,TGCGCCAGCAGCCAGGAACCGGTCGGGGAGACCCAGTACTTC
.,.,TRBV7-2,TRBJ1-5,CASSLGQFQPQHF,TGTGCCAGCAGCTTAGGACAGTTTCAGCCCCAGCATTTT
few,TRBD2,TRBV12-3/TRBV12-4,TRBJ2-7,CASAGPGGWLYEQYF,TGTGCCAGCGCAGGCCCGGGGGGGTGGCTCTACGAGCAGTACTTC
few,TRBD1,TRBV5-6,TRBJ1-1,CASSSLQGVGAFF,TGTGCCAGCAGCTCGTTACAGGGGGTTGGGGCTTTCTTT
many,.,TRBV20-1,TRBJ1-1,CSGRDGGQWTEAFF,TGCAGTGGCAGGGACGGCGGCCAATGGACTGAAGCTTTCTTT
many,.,TRBV7-6,TRBJ1-3,CASSFLSGYTGNTIYF,TGTGCCAGCAGCTTTCTTTCAGGGTACACTGGAAACACCATATATTTT
.,TRBD1,TRBV2,TRBJ1-5,CASSQQGRGNQPQHF,TGTGCCAGCAGTCAACAGGGGCGTGGGAATCAGCCCCAGCATTTT
many,.,TRBV7-2,TRBJ2-7,CASSLGGGDEQYF,TGTGCCAGCAGCTTAGGAGGCGGGGACGAGCAGTACTTC
.,.,TRBV6-2/TRBV6-3,TRBJ1-5,CASTKALGNQPQHF,TGTGCCAGCACTAAGGCGTTGGGCAATCAGCCCCAGCATTTT
few,.,TRBV6-2/TRBV6-3,TRBJ1-5,CASSYSVGNQPQHF,TGTGCCAGCAGTTACTCGGTTGGCAATCAGCCCCAGCATTTT
.,.,TRBV7-8,TRBJ1-2,CASSVDGSYGYTF,TGTGCCAGCAGCGTGGACGGAAGCTATGGCTACACCTTC
few,TRBD2,TRBV2,TRBJ2-1,CASGGLAGYNEQFF,TGTGCCAGCGGAGGGCTAGCGGGGTACAATGAGCAGTTCTTC
.,.,TRBV7-9,TRBJ2-3,CASSLLRGSADTQYF,TGTGCCAGCAGCTTATTACGGGGGAGCGCAGATACGCAGTATTTT
few,.,TRBV2,TRBJ2-2,CASRESGGTNTGELFF,TGTGCCAGCAGAGAATCTGGGGGAACGAACACCGGGGAGCTGTTTTTT
.,.,TRBV6-1,TRBJ2-1,CASSGRTEYNEQFF,TGTGCCAGCAGTGGCCGGACAGAGTACAATGAGCAGTTCTTC
many,.,TRBV2,TRBJ2-6,CASNDRSSGANVLTF,TGTGCCAGCAACGACAGGTCCTCTGGGGCCAACGTCCTGACTTTC
few,.,TRBV7-3,TRBJ2-7,CVSSLMGGPYEQYF,TGTGTCAGCAGCTTAATGGGCGGTCCCTACGAGCAGTACTTC
.,.,TRBV12-3/TRBV12-4,TRBJ2-5,CASSFGARGTQYF,TGTGCCAGCAGTTTTGGGGCCCGCGGGACCCAGTACTTC
.,TRBD1,TRBV11-2,TRBJ1-2,CASSWDRAPGYTF,TGTGCCAGCAGCTGGGACAGGGCGCCTGGCTACACCTTC
.,.,TRBV27,TRBJ1-2,CASSGKQGYYGYTF,TGTGCCAGCAGTGGGAAACAGGGTTACTATGGCTACACCTTC
few,.,TRBV24-1,TRBJ2-5,CATSDFRTVETQYF,TGTGCCACCAGTGATTTCCGGACCGTGGAGACCCAGTACTTC
.,TRBD2,TRBV5-1,TRBJ2-1,CASRPSGSGGAYEQFF,TGCGCCAGCAGACCGTCGGGCAGCGGGGGGGCCTATGAGCAGTTCTTC
.,.,TRBV7-8,TRBJ2-5,CASSLTRGLETQYF,TGTGCCAGCAGCTTAACGCGGGGTCTGGAGACCCAGTACTTC
many,.,TRBV2,TRBJ2-2,CASSGNTGELFF,TGTGCCAGCAGTGGGAACACCGGGGAGCTGTTTTTT
.,.,TRBV5-6,TRBJ1-2,CASSLDLAGYGYTF,TGTGCCAGCAGCTTGGATCTGGCGGGCTATGGCTACACCTTC
many,.,TRBV7-2,TRBJ2-1,CASSSRFSGSYNEQFF,TGTGCCAGCAGCTCACGTTTTTCGGGATCCTACAATGAGCAGTTCTTC